This T cell receptor beta chain derives from a study of control samples from healthy donors and cancer patients. Produced via immunoSEQ multiplex PCR; TCRdb's table is partial and in-frame only. The sample holds 98,000 or so clones, approximately 84% seen once. This CDR3 comprises 16 residues. Trimming shortened V by 1 base and J by 7 bases, and 20 bases separated the two germline ends. The germline gives CDR1 LGHDT, CDR2 YNNKEL (reference sequence). V and J are TRBV3-1 (or the pseudogene TRBV3-2) and TRBJ2-7; perhaps TRBD1 as D (6 bases). The TCR was taken from a man younger than 35 in good health. The sequenced sample was blood. CDR3 nucleotides: TGTGCCAGCAGCCAAGCCAAGGCTCGAGGGACAAGGGAGCAGTACTTC. It encodes CASSQAKARGTREQYF.